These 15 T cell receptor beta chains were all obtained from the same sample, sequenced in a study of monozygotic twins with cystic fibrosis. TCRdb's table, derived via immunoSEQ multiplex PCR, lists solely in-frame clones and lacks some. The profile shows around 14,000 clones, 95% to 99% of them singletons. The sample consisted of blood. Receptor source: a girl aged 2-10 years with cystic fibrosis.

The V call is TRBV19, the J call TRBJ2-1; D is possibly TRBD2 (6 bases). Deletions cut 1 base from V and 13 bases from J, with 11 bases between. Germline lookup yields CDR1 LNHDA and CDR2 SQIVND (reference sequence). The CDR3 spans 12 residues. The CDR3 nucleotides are TGTGCCAGTAGTATAGGGGGACTTTCCCAGTTCTTC. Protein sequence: CASSIGGLSQFF. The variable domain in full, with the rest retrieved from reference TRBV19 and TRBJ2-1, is DGGITQSPKYLFRKEGQNVTLSCEQNLNHDAMYWYRQDPGQGLRLIYYSQIVNDFQKGDIAEGYSVSREKKESFPLTVTSAQKNPTAFYLCASSIGGLSQFFGPGTRLTVL.

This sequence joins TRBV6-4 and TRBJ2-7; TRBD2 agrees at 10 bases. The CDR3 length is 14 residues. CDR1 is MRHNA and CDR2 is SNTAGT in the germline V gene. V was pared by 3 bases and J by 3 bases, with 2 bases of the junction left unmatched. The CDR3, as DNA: TGTGCCAGCAGTGAATCTAGCGGGAGCTACGAGCAGTACTTC. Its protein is CASSESSGSYEQYF.

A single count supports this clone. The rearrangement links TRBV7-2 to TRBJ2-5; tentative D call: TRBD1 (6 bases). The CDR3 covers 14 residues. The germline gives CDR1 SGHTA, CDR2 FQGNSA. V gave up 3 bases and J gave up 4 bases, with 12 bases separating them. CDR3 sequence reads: CASSFLLGAETQYF. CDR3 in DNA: TGTGCCAGCAGCTTCCTACTGGGGGCAGAGACCCAGTACTTC. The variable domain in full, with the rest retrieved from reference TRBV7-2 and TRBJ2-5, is GAGVSQSPSNKVTEKGKDVELRCDPISGHTALYWYRQSLGQGLEFLIYFQGNSAPDKSGLPSDRFSAERTGGSVSTLTIQRTQQEDSAVYLCASSFLLGAETQYFGPGTRLLVL.

In DNA, the CDR3 is TGTGCCAGCAGTGAGACTAGCGGGAGGGCCTACAATGAGCAGTTCTTC. Residues: CASSETSGRAYNEQFF. The V call is TRBV2, the J call TRBJ2-1; 14 nucleotides line up with TRBD2. The CDR3 covers 16 residues. V shed 3 bases, J shed 2 bases, and the junction held 0 bases outside the gene matches. The germline V gene has CDR1 SNHLY and CDR2 FYNNEI.

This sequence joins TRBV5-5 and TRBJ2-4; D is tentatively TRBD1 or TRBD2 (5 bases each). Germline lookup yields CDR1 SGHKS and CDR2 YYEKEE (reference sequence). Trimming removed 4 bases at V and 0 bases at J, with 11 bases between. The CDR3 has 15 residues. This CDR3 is CASSPGTLAKNIQYF. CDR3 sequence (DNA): TGTGCCAGCAGCCCCGGGACCCTAGCCAAAAACATTCAGTACTTC.

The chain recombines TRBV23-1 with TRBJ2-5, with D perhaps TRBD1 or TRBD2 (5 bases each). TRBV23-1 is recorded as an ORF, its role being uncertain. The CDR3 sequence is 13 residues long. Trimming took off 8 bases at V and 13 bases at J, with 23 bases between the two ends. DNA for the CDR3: TGCGCCAGCGGAAACTGGGGACCAGCCGTTCGGTACTTC. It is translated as CASGNWGPAVRYF.

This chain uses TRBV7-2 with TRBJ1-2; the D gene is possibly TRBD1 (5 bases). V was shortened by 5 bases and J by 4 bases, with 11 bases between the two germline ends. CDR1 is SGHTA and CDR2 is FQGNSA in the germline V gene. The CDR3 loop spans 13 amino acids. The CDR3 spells CASSPFRAYGYTF. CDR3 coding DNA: TGTGCCAGCAGCCCCTTCAGGGCCTATGGCTACACCTTC.

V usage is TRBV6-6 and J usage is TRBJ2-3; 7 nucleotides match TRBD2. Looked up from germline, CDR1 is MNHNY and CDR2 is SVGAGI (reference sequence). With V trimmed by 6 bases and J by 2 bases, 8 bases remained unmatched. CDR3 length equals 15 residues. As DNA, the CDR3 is TGTGCCAGCAGCGGCAGCGGGGTAAACACAGATACGCAGTATTTT. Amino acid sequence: CASSGSGVNTDTQYF.

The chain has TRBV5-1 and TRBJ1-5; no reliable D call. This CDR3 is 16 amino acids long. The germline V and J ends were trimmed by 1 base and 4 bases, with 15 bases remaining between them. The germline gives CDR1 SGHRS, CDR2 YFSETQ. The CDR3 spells CASSLSPLEGNQPQHF. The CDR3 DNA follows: TGCGCCAGCAGCTTGAGCCCCCTCGAGGGAAATCAGCCCCAGCATTTT.

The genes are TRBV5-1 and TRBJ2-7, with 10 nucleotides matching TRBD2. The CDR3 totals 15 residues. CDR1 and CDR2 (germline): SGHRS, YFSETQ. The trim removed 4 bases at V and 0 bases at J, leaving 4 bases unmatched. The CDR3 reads CASSPRTSGSYEQYF. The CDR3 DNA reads TGCGCCAGCAGCCCCAGGACTAGCGGCTCCTACGAGCAGTACTTC.

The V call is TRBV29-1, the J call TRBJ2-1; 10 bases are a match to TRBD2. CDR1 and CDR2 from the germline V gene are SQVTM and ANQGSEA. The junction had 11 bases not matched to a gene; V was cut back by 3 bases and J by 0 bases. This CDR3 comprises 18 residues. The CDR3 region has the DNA TGCAGCGTTGAGGGACTAGCGACTGAACCGAGCTCCTACAATGAGCAGTTCTTC. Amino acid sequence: CSVEGLATEPSSYNEQFF.

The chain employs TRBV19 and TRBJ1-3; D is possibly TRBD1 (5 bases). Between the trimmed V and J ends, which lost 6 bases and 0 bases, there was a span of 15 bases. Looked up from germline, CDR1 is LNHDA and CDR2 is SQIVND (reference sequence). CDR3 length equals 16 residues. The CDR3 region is CASSPQDTRSGNTIYF. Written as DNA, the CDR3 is TGTGCCAGTAGCCCACAGGATACTCGCTCTGGAAACACCATATATTTT.

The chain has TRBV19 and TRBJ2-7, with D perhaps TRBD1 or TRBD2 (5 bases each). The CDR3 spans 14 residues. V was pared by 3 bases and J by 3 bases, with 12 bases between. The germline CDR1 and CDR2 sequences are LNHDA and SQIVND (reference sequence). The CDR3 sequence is CASSIKERGYEQYF. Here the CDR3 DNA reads TGTGCCAGTAGTATTAAGGAGAGGGGCTACGAGCAGTACTTC.

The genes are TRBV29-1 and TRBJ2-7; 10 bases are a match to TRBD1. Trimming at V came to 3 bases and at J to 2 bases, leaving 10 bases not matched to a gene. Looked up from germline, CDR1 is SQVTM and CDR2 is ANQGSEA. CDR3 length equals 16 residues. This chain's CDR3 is CSVDGTGDTKPYEQYF. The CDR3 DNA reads TGCAGCGTTGATGGGACAGGGGACACGAAACCCTACGAGCAGTACTTC.

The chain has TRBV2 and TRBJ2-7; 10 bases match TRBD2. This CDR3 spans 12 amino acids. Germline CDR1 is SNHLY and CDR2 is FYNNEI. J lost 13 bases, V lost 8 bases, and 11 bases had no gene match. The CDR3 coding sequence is TGTGCCAGCGGGCTAGCGGGAGCGCAAAGTTACTTC. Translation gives CASGLAGAQSYF.